This paragraph covers one T cell receptor beta chain sequence. V gave up 0 bases and J gave up 0 bases, with 17 bases separating them. This CDR3 contains 19 residues. Germline CDR1 is MNHEY and CDR2 is SVGAGI. This sample was taken from a study of blood T cells in healthy people across ages. Then a second PCR, running roughly 7 to 11 cycles, was carried out with a sample-barcoded 5' primer and a J-beta primer mix. One entry per CDR3 protein results from TCRdb running MiXCR on the 5' RACE reads. The sample contains roughly 1.4 million distinct CDR3 sequences, approximately 59% of which appear only once.

Material: blood. This TCR was recovered from a man aged 18 to 35 in good health. The chain is built from TRBV6-5 and TRBJ1-4; D uncertain. As DNA, the CDR3 is TGTGCCAGCAGTTACTCCAACCTCGTGGGCCGTGCAACTAATGAAAAACTGTTTTTT. It translates to CASSYSNLVGRATNEKLFF.